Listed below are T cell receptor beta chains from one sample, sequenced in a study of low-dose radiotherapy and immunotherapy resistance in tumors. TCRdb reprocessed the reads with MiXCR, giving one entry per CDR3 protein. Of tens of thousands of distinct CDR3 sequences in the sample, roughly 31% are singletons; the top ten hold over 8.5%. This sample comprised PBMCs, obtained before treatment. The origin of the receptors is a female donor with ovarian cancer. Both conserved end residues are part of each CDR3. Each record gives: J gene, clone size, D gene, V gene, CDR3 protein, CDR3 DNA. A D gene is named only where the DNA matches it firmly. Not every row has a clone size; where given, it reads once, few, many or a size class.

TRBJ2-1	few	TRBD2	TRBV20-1	CSARTPGGGRNEQFF	TGCAGTGCTAGAACACCCGGGGGGGGGCGGAATGAGCAGTTCTTC
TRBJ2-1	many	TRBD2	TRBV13	CASSWGLAGGHEQFF	TGTGCCAGCAGCTGGGGACTAGCGGGGGGGCATGAGCAGTTCTTC
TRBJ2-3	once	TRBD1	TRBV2	CASSAPGQETSTDTQYF	TGTGCCAGCAGTGCCCCCGGACAGGAGACTAGCACAGATACGCAGTATTTT
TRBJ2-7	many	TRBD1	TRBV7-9	CASSQGTANYEQYF	TGTGCCAGCAGCCAGGGGACAGCTAATTACGAGCAGTACTTC
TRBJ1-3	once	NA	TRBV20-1	CSARSPGGATNTIYF	TGCAGTGCTAGATCACCCGGGGGAGCGACAAACACCATATATTTT
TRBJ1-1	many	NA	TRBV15	CATSRDSWDTEAFF	TGTGCCACCAGCAGAGATAGCTGGGACACTGAAGCTTTCTTT
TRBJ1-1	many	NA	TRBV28	CATRRQGRTEAFF	TGTGCCACCAGACGGCAGGGGCGGACTGAAGCTTTCTTT
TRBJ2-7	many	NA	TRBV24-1	CATSDPGRRRGRAPYEQYF	TGTGCCACCAGTGATCCGGGGCGAAGGCGTGGGCGCGCCCCCTACGAGCAGTACTTC
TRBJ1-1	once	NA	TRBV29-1	CSFGPPSTEAFF	TGCAGCTTCGGGCCTCCCTCCACTGAAGCTTTCTTT
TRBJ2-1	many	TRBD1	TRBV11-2	CASSHRTGGGNEQFF	TGTGCCAGCAGCCATCGGACAGGGGGTGGTAATGAGCAGTTCTTC
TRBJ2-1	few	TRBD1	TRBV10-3	CAIRDRGTYNEQFF	TGTGCCATCAGGGACAGGGGGACCTACAATGAGCAGTTCTTC
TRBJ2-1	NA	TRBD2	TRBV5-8	CASSSSGGANNEQFF	TGTGCCAGCAGCTCTAGCGGGGGGGCCAACAATGAGCAGTTCTTC
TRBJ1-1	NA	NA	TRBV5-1	CASSLGPGEAFF	TGTGCCAGCAGCTTGGGTCCAGGGGAAGCTTTCTTT
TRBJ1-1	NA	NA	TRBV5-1	CASSFNAGQNTEAFF	TGCGCCAGCAGCTTCAATGCGGGACAAAACACTGAAGCTTTCTTT
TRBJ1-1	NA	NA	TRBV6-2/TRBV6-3	CASASRQRPSDGLNTEAFF	TGTGCCAGCGCCAGCAGACAGCGGCCGTCGGACGGATTGAACACTGAAGCTTTCTTT
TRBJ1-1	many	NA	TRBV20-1	CSARPNTEAFF	TGCAGTGCTCGTCCGAACACTGAAGCTTTCTTT
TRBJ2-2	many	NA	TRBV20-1	CSARETPTGELFF	TGCAGTGCTAGAGAGACTCCCACCGGGGAGCTGTTTTTT
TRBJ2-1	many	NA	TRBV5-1	CASAEPRAYNEQFF	TGCGCCAGCGCGGAGCCGCGAGCCTACAATGAGCAGTTCTTC
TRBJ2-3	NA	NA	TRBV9	CASSVGAANTDTQYF	TGTGCCAGCAGCGTAGGAGCGGCCAACACAGATACGCAGTATTTT
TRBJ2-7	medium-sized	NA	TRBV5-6	CASSLGILYEQYF	TGTGCCAGCAGCTTGGGGATCCTCTACGAGCAGTACTTC
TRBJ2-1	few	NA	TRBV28	CASSPRRTAYNEQFF	TGTGCCAGTTCACCGAGGCGGACGGCTTACAATGAGCAGTTCTTC
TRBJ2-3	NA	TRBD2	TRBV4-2	CASSHENILAGVTDTQYF	TGTGCCAGCAGCCACGAAAACATACTAGCGGGGGTCACAGATACGCAGTATTTT
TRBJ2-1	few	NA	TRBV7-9	CASSKKGALGPRVNEQFF	TGTGCCAGCAGCAAAAAAGGGGCCCTCGGCCCCCGGGTCAATGAGCAGTTCTTC
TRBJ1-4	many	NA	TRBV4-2	CASSQDPQGTEKLFF	TGTGCCAGCAGCCAAGATCCCCAGGGTACGGAAAAACTGTTTTTT
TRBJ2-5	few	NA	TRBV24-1	CATSAGAATGETQYF	TGTGCCACCAGTGCAGGGGCAGCGACTGGGGAGACCCAGTACTTC
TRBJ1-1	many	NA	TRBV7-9	CASSLGFSEAFF	TGTGCCAGCAGCTTAGGGTTCTCTGAAGCTTTCTTT
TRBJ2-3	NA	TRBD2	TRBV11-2	CASSSGGPADTQYF	TGTGCCAGCAGCTCGGGGGGGCCCGCAGATACGCAGTATTTT
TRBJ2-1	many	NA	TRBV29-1	CSVGTDVLRGTVVF	TGCAGCGTTGGGACGGACGTCTTGAGGGGCACAGTGGTCTTC
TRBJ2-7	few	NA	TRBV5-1	CASSLEPTAYEQYF	TGCGCCAGCAGCTTGGAGCCCACGGCCTACGAGCAGTACTTC
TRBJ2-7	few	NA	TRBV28	CASSWRPLEAPYEQYF	TGTGCCAGCAGTTGGCGACCCCTTGAGGCCCCCTACGAGCAGTACTTC
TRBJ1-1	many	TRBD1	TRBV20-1	CSAGRDSSEAFF	TGCAGTGCGGGACGGGACAGCTCCGAAGCTTTCTTT
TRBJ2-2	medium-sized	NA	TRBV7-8	CASSLGTGRTGELFF	TGTGCCAGCAGCTTAGGCACAGGACGAACCGGGGAGCTGTTTTTT
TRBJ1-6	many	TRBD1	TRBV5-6	CASRAGTGTAGSPLHF	TGTGCCAGCAGAGCCGGGACAGGGACGGCTGGTTCACCCCTCCACTTT
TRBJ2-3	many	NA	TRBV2	CASRIDRDPDTQYF	TGTGCCAGCAGGATCGACCGGGACCCAGATACGCAGTATTTT
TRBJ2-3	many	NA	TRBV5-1	CASSLDIGSLDTQYF	TGCGCCAGCAGCTTGGATATCGGCTCCTTAGATACGCAGTATTTT
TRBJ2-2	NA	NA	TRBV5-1	CASSLTGATNTGELFF	TGCGCCAGCAGCTTGACCGGGGCAACGAACACCGGGGAGCTGTTTTTT
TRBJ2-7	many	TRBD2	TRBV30	CAWSVSGMAQYF	TGTGCCTGGAGTGTGAGCGGGATGGCGCAGTACTTC
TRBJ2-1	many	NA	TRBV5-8	CASSIIPNEQFF	TGTGCCAGCTCTATTATTCCCAATGAGCAGTTCTTC
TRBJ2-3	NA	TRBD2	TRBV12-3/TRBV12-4	CASSRPSGPLDTQYF	TGTGCCAGCAGCCGCCCTAGCGGGCCCTTGGATACGCAGTATTTT
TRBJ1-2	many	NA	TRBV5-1	CASSLGAGRGYGYTF	TGCGCCAGCAGCTTGGGCGCAGGGAGAGGATATGGCTACACCTTC
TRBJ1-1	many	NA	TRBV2	CAIDRGGRIAFF	TGTGCCATCGACCGGGGAGGGCGAATAGCTTTCTTT
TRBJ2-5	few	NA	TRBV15	CATGLSGVQETQYF	TGTGCCACCGGCCTTAGCGGAGTACAAGAGACCCAGTACTTC
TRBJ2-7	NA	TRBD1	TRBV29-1	CSSGQGEGTYEQYF	TGCAGCTCCGGACAGGGGGAAGGGACCTACGAGCAGTACTTC
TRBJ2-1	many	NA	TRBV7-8	CASSGGTLYNEQFF	TGTGCCAGCAGTGGGGGAACTTTGTACAATGAGCAGTTCTTC
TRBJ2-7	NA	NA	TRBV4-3	CASSPTITTSYEQYF	TGCGCCAGCAGCCCCACTATTACTACTTCCTACGAGCAGTACTTC